These T cell receptor beta chains were read from a single sample in a study of shared clonotypes between healthy human individuals. Sequencing was performed with immunoSEQ multiplex PCR; in TCRdb, only in-frame clones are kept and a portion is missing. The sample records roughly 2,500,000 clones, 93% being singletons. The sequenced sample consisted of naive CD4+ T cells from PBMCs. The receptors were sampled from a man younger than 35 in good health. Some clones in this sample may be carry-over from other donors' samples. Both conserved end residues are part of each CDR3. D genes are given only for firm matches. Size tells how often a clone was seen (once, few, many) or the class of an expanded clone, and some rows leave it out.

18	TRBV27	.	TRBJ2-2	.	CASSSPLNRYLNTGELFF	TGTGCCAGCAGTTCTCCTCTCAACAGATACCTAAACACCGGGGAGCTGTTTTTT
16	TRBV27	.	TRBJ1-1	.	CASSPNPTWLVTEAFF	TGTGCCAGCAGTCCAAACCCGACATGGCTCGTCACTGAAGCTTTCTTT
17	TRBV9	TRBD2	TRBJ2-3	.	CASSGLLAGGPGDTQYF	TGTGCCAGCAGCGGCCTACTAGCGGGAGGGCCGGGAGATACGCAGTATTTT
13	TRBV5-4	.	TRBJ2-1	.	CATHTGTLREQFF	TGTGCCACCCATACCGGGACTCTAAGGGAGCAGTTCTTC
15	TRBV7-2	TRBD2	TRBJ2-7	.	CASSSGTSGSDEQYF	TGTGCCAGCAGCTCCGGGACTAGCGGGTCTGACGAGCAGTACTTC
16	TRBV18	.	TRBJ2-7	.	CASSPPAAGPSYEQYF	TGTGCCAGCTCACCACCGGCCGCAGGGCCAAGCTACGAGCAGTACTTC
16	TRBV9	.	TRBJ2-2	.	CASSVGLRANTGELFF	TGTGCCAGCAGCGTAGGTCTTAGGGCGAACACCGGGGAGCTGTTTTTT
15	TRBV7-2	TRBD2	TRBJ2-7	.	CASSLAGSGGYEQYF	TGTGCCAGCAGCTTAGCGGGTAGCGGGGGCTACGAGCAGTACTTC
14	TRBV5-8	.	TRBJ2-7	.	CASSLSGRLREQYF	TGTGCCAGCAGCTTGTCGGGCAGGCTGCGCGAGCAGTACTTC
13	TRBV2	.	TRBJ1-2	.	CASSEVEGAGYTF	TGTGCCAGCAGTGAGGTGGAAGGGGCCGGCTACACCTTC
14	TRBV18	.	TRBJ1-4	.	CASSRSEGGEKLFF	TGTGCCAGCTCACGGTCGGAGGGTGGAGAAAAACTGTTTTTT
12	TRBV28	.	TRBJ1-6	.	CASSNGRSPLHF	TGTGCCAGCAGTAACGGGAGGTCACCCCTCCACTTT
14	TRBV29-1	TRBD2	TRBJ2-1	.	CSVESAGEFDEQFF	TGCAGCGTTGAATCAGCGGGAGAGTTCGATGAGCAGTTCTTC
15	TRBV6-6	.	TRBJ2-2	.	CAIAYQGTNTGELFF	TGTGCCATCGCCTATCAGGGTACGAACACCGGGGAGCTGTTTTTT
16	TRBV9	TRBD1	TRBJ2-7	.	CASSVALRQGAHEQYF	TGTGCCAGCAGCGTAGCTCTGAGACAGGGGGCCCACGAGCAGTACTTC
17	TRBV9	TRBD1	TRBJ2-7	.	CASRSRDREGRSYEQYF	TGTGCCAGCAGGTCCCGGGACAGGGAAGGTCGATCCTACGAGCAGTACTTC
13	TRBV7-3	.	TRBJ2-1	.	CASSSNPGLEQFF	TGTGCCAGCAGCTCAAACCCCGGACTAGAGCAGTTCTTC
13	TRBV11-2	.	TRBJ2-1	.	CASSSTGNNEQFF	TGTGCCAGCAGCTCAACAGGGAACAATGAGCAGTTCTTC
17	TRBV19	TRBD2	TRBJ2-1	once	CASIGLAGAGTYNEQFF	TGTGCCAGTATCGGACTAGCGGGAGCAGGGACCTACAATGAGCAGTTCTTC
18	TRBV19	TRBD1	TRBJ1-5	.	CASSKWQGVGSSNQPQHF	TGTGCCAGTAGTAAGTGGCAGGGGGTCGGTAGTAGCAATCAGCCCCAGCATTTT
14	TRBV28	.	TRBJ1-1	.	CASSTTGANTEAFF	TGTGCCAGCAGTACTACAGGAGCGAACACTGAAGCTTTCTTT
15	TRBV9	.	TRBJ2-2	once	CASSVVSTNTGELFF	TGTGCCAGCAGCGTAGTTTCGACGAACACCGGGGAGCTGTTTTTT
16	TRBV19	.	TRBJ1-1	.	CASRPGTAGEDTEAFF	TGTGCCAGTAGACCTGGGACTGCCGGCGAGGACACTGAAGCTTTCTTT
18	TRBV27	TRBD2	TRBJ2-1	.	CASSLFLSLAGGRDEQFF	TGTGCCAGCAGTTTATTTCTATCGTTAGCGGGAGGGCGTGATGAGCAGTTCTTC
15	TRBV5-1	.	TRBJ2-1	.	CASSSSPVTYNEQFF	TGCGCCAGCAGCTCTAGCCCGGTGACCTACAATGAGCAGTTCTTC
16	TRBV11-3	.	TRBJ2-2	.	CASSLGQGKNTGELFF	TGTGCCAGCAGCTTAGGGCAGGGGAAGAACACCGGGGAGCTGTTTTTT
15	TRBV5-1	.	TRBJ1-3	.	CASSLSNIQGRTIYF	TGCGCCAGCAGCTTAAGTAATATACAGGGCAGGACCATATATTTT
15	TRBV5-4	TRBD2	TRBJ2-7	.	CASSQGLAGGHEQYF	TGTGCCAGCAGCCAGGGACTAGCGGGAGGCCACGAGCAGTACTTC
14	TRBV5-4	TRBD2	TRBJ2-1	.	CASSFAGGPDEQFF	TGTGCCAGCAGCTTTGCGGGAGGGCCAGATGAGCAGTTCTTC
13	TRBV29-1	.	TRBJ2-1	once	CSVRGATYNEQFF	TGCAGCGTGAGGGGGGCTACGTACAATGAGCAGTTCTTC
14	TRBV9	.	TRBJ1-1	.	CASSVHGQNTEAFF	TGTGCCAGCAGCGTCCACGGACAGAACACTGAAGCTTTCTTT
13	TRBV5-6	.	TRBJ1-2	.	CASSEGLRDGYTF	TGTGCCAGCAGCGAAGGACTTAGGGATGGCTACACCTTC
16	TRBV9	.	TRBJ2-1	.	CASSPDGGQTYNEQFF	TGTGCCAGCAGCCCCGACGGGGGGCAGACCTACAATGAGCAGTTCTTC
14	TRBV5-1	.	TRBJ2-1	.	CASSLASGYNEQFF	TGCGCCAGCAGCTTGGCTTCCGGATACAATGAGCAGTTCTTC
12	TRBV28	.	TRBJ1-2	.	CASSGGLYGYTF	TGTGCCAGCAGTGGGGGACTGTATGGCTACACCTTC
12	TRBV19	.	TRBJ1-2	few	CASGGTARGYTF	TGTGCCAGTGGTGGGACGGCTAGGGGCTACACCTTC
15	TRBV7-8	.	TRBJ1-1	few	CASSLLPGANTEAFF	TGTGCCAGCAGCTTATTGCCAGGCGCGAACACTGAAGCTTTCTTT
16	TRBV9	TRBD2	TRBJ2-5	.	CASSVGSGRAGETQYF	TGTGCCAGCAGCGTAGGTAGCGGGAGGGCCGGAGAGACCCAGTACTTC
15	TRBV30	.	TRBJ2-1	.	CAWSVGSGIYNEQFF	TGTGCCTGGAGTGTAGGTAGCGGAATTTACAATGAGCAGTTCTTC
14	TRBV27	.	TRBJ1-4	.	CASSLWDGNEKLFF	TGTGCCAGCAGTTTATGGGACGGTAATGAAAAACTGTTTTTT
15	TRBV10-2	.	TRBJ2-7	.	CASSWGVRRGYEQYF	TGCGCCAGCAGTTGGGGGGTTCGGCGGGGCTACGAGCAGTACTTC
14	TRBV28	TRBD1	TRBJ1-2	.	CASSPGDRNYGYTF	TGTGCCAGCAGTCCCGGGGACAGAAACTATGGCTACACCTTC
12	TRBV10-3	.	TRBJ1-2	.	CAISGIGGGYTF	TGTGCCATCAGTGGGATCGGGGGTGGCTACACCTTC
15	TRBV28	TRBD1	TRBJ2-7	.	CASSSTGQGSPEQYF	TGTGCCAGCAGTTCCACGGGACAGGGATCTCCCGAGCAGTACTTC
15	TRBV6-5	.	TRBJ2-3	.	CASSRTRLYTDTQYF	TGTGCCAGCAGTCGAACTAGGCTCTACACAGATACGCAGTATTTT
16	TRBV7-2	.	TRBJ2-2	.	CASSLAGLSPGGELFF	TGTGCCAGCAGCTTAGCAGGACTATCACCTGGGGGGGAGCTGTTTTTT
14	TRBV1	.	TRBJ2-7	.	CTSSRFPRLYEQYF	TGCACCAGCAGCCGATTCCCGAGGTTATACGAGCAGTACTTC
15	TRBV5-4	.	TRBJ2-1	.	CASSRETSRGNEQFF	TGTGCCAGCAGCCGCGAAACTTCCCGGGGAAATGAGCAGTTCTTC
15	TRBV28	.	TRBJ2-4	.	CASSDRTLAKNIQYF	TGTGCCAGCAGTGACAGGACGTTAGCCAAAAACATTCAGTACTTC
13	TRBV11-3	.	TRBJ2-1	.	CASSLTAYNEQFF	TGTGCCAGCAGCCTGACAGCCTACAATGAGCAGTTCTTC
15	TRBV5-8	TRBD1	TRBJ2-5	.	CASSPPKTGLETQYF	TGTGCCAGCAGCCCACCAAAGACAGGGCTGGAGACCCAGTACTTC
18	TRBV4-1	TRBD1	TRBJ1-4	once	CASSQWDRAVSANEKLFF	TGCGCCAGCAGCCAATGGGACAGGGCGGTCTCGGCTAATGAAAAACTGTTTTTT
15	TRBV5-1	TRBD1	TRBJ1-4	.	CASSLAGTANEKLFF	TGCGCCAGCAGCTTGGCAGGGACAGCCAATGAAAAACTGTTTTTT
16	TRBV4-1	.	TRBJ1-5	.	CASSQDGRGPNQPQHF	TGCGCCAGCAGCCAAGATGGCCGGGGCCCGAATCAGCCCCAGCATTTT
13	TRBV11-1	.	TRBJ2-3	.	CASSPPSTDTQYF	TGTGCCAGCAGCCCTCCTAGCACAGATACGCAGTATTTT
16	TRBV7-2	TRBD2	TRBJ2-7	.	CASSPAGLAGGYEQYF	TGTGCCAGCAGCCCCGCGGGACTAGCGGGAGGCTACGAGCAGTACTTC
13	TRBV11-3	.	TRBJ2-3	.	CASSPLGQDTQYF	TGTGCCAGCAGCCCCCTCGGGCAAGATACGCAGTATTTT
14	TRBV11-2	.	TRBJ2-3	.	CASSSYGYTDTQYF	TGTGCCAGCAGCTCGTACGGGTATACAGATACGCAGTATTTT
16	TRBV6-5	.	TRBJ1-6	.	CASSFSVSGGTSPLHF	TGTGCCAGCAGTTTTAGCGTCTCTGGGGGAACTTCACCCCTCCACTTT